This T cell receptor beta chain was retrieved from a study of control samples from healthy donors and cancer patients. The CDR3 has 17 residues. Germline values: CDR1 SGHAT, CDR2 FQNNGV. Between the trimmed V and J ends, which lost 5 bases and 0 bases, there was a span of 17 bases. Sequenced by immunoSEQ multiplex PCR; TCRdb stores in-frame clones only, minus some. The sample includes around 97,000 clones, roughly 89% seen only once; the top ten take under 20%. The TCR sequence derives from a man aged 60 to 69 with lung cancer. The source material was PBMCs. The V gene is TRBV11-2, the J gene TRBJ2-4; D ambiguous. The CDR3 loop is CASSPQLTGKAKNIQYF. For the CDR3, the DNA is TGTGCCAGCAGCCCCCAGTTGACGGGTAAAGCCAAAAACATTCAGTACTTC.